This entry lists 17 T cell receptor beta chains sequenced from one sample in a study of blood T cell repertoires in COVID-19. This table comes from immunoSEQ multiplex PCR, and its TCRdb copy is limited to in-frame clones, with some not included. The repertoire holds about 200,000 clones, with approximately 82% as singletons. The sequencing input was peripheral blood. The receptors come from a man over 45 with active or convalescent COVID-19.

V gene TRBV9 combines with J gene TRBJ2-1, with D perhaps matching TRBD2 (6 bases). The germline V and J ends were trimmed by 2 bases and 12 bases, with 15 bases remaining between them. CDR3 length: 13 amino acids. CDR1 SGDLS and CDR2 YYNGEE come from the germline V gene. CDR3: CASSVTSSGGQFF. CDR3 coding DNA: TGTGCCAGCAGCGTTACTAGCAGTGGTGGGCAGTTCTTC.

The gene calls are TRBV6-5 and TRBJ2-1, with 7 bases matching TRBD2. Trimming removed 8 bases from V and 10 bases from J; junction bases left unmatched: 17. The germline V gene encodes CDR1 MNHEY and CDR2 SVGAGI. This CDR3 comprises 15 residues. The CDR3 loop is CASYVSFLSGNEQFF. Written as DNA, the CDR3 is TGTGCCAGCTACGTCAGTTTTTTGAGCGGGAACGAGCAGTTCTTC.

This chain joins TRBV9 and TRBJ1-2; the match to TRBD1 covers 8 bases. This CDR3 has 15 residues. CDR1 and CDR2 from the germline V gene are SGDLS and YYNGEE. The trim removed 5 bases at V and 1 base at J, leaving 7 bases unmatched. The CDR3 nucleotides are TGTGCCAGCAGTGGCCGCGGACAGGGTAACTATGGCTACACCTTC. This sequence encodes CASSGRGQGNYGYTF.

This chain links TRBV28 with TRBJ1-2; 7 bases align to TRBD1. The V and J ends lost 4 bases and 6 bases, in that order; junction bases with no gene match: 5. The CDR3 length is 13 residues. The germline V gene encodes CDR1 MDHEN and CDR2 SYDVKM. CDR3 protein: CASSYDRANGYTF. As DNA, the CDR3 is TGTGCCAGCAGTTACGACAGGGCTAATGGCTACACCTTC.

This rearrangement joins TRBV20-1 to TRBJ2-7; D remains unclear. The CDR3 is made up of 11 amino acids. Trimming shortened V by 6 bases and J by 6 bases, and 12 bases separated the two germline ends. Germline lookup yields CDR1 DFQATT and CDR2 SNEGSKA (reference sequence). CDR3 sequence reads: CSATYRREQYV. The CDR3 coding sequence is TGCAGTGCAACCTACCGTCGCGAGCAGTACGTC.

The genes are TRBV28 and TRBJ1-5, with 7 bases fitting TRBD1. J lost 3 bases, V lost 6 bases, and 14 bases had no gene match. This CDR3 has 17 residues. CDR1 and CDR2 (germline): MDHEN, SYDVKM. The DNA for the CDR3 is TGTGCCAGCAGCCCCATGCCGGGACAGTTAAACAATCAGCCCCAGCATTTT. Protein product: CASSPMPGQLNNQPQHF.

V gene TRBV2 combines with J gene TRBJ2-7; D not resolved. Trimming removed 3 bases at V and 4 bases at J, with 4 bases between. Germline-derived CDR1 and CDR2 are SNHLY and FYNNEI. The CDR3 runs 11 residues. CDR3: CASSDPYEQYF. CDR3 bases: TGTGCCAGCAGTGACCCATACGAGCAGTACTTC.

The rearrangement uses TRBV21-1 and TRBJ1-2. TRBV21-1 is flagged as a pseudogene. The CDR3 sequence is 12 residues long. The CDR3 DNA reads TGTGCCAGTACGACAGCCGGGGGAGGCTACACCTTC. Residues: CASTTAGGGYTF.

The chain combines TRBV7-8 with TRBJ2-3; 9 bases are a match to TRBD2. The CDR3 has 15 residues. V lost 7 bases to trimming and J lost 1 base; unmatched junction nucleotides: 6. From germline, CDR1 is SGHVS and CDR2 FQNEAQ. The chain's CDR3 is CASIPERGGTDTQYF. The DNA of the CDR3 is TGTGCCAGCATCCCCGAGCGGGGGGGCACAGATACGCAGTATTTT.

Concerning this clone: An end of the junction differs from the germline gene, which may be a read error. The chain uses TRBV2 and TRBJ1-6, with unresolved D. The CDR3 length is 15 residues. CDR1 is SNHLY and CDR2 is FYNNEI in the germline V gene. The CDR3 DNA reads TGTGCCAGCAGCGGTCCCGGCGCGACTACGTCACTCCTCCACTTT. This encodes CASSGPGATTSLLHF.

The J gene is TRBJ2-7, the V gene TRBV30; 9 positions match TRBD1. Per the germline V gene, CDR1 is GTSNPN and CDR2 is SVGIG (reference sequence). The CDR3 runs 14 residues. V lost 4 bases to trimming and J lost 7 bases; unmatched junction nucleotides: 11. CDR3 nucleotides: TGTGCCTGGACCACGGGACAGGGCACCCTAGAGCAGTACTTC. It yields the protein CAWTTGQGTLEQYF.

The chain joins TRBV5-1 to TRBJ1-1; 11 nucleotides align to TRBD1. The V segment lost 4 bases and the J segment 10 bases; nucleotides outside the gene matches: 9. This CDR3 region has 14 residues. Germline V lookup: CDR1 SGHRS, CDR2 YFSETQ. The CDR3 DNA follows: TGCGCCAGCAGCCCTGAAGGACAGGGGGCCCGAGCTTTCTTT. It encodes CASSPEGQGARAFF.

This clone has only a few counts. V and J are TRBV18 and TRBJ2-7, with D hard to call. This CDR3 comprises 16 residues. The V gene's germline CDR1 is KGHSH and CDR2 LQKENI. V lost 1 base and J lost 1, with 14 bases in between. DNA of the CDR3: TGTGCCAGCTCACCACGATCCGCTTCGACATCCTACGAGCAGTACTTC. It codes for CASSPRSASTSYEQYF.

The CDR3 protein is CASSESTGDQPQHF. The CDR3 coding sequence is TGTGCCAGCAGTGAATCGACAGGGGATCAGCCCCAGCATTTT. The chain uses TRBV2 and TRBJ1-5; 8 bases map to TRBD1. V dropped 2 bases and J dropped 5; count of bases not matched to a gene: 2. Germline V gene lookup returns CDR1 SNHLY and CDR2 FYNNEI. This CDR3 comprises 14 residues.

This chain joins TRBV18 and TRBJ2-5, with D possibly being TRBD1 (5 bases). Looked up from germline, CDR1 is KGHSH and CDR2 is LQKENI. With 3 bases removed from V and 4 bases from J, the gap between germline ends came to 6 bases. There are 12 residues in the CDR3. CDR3 DNA: TGTGCCAGCTCACCGGGGCGAGAGACCCAGTACTTC. It encodes CASSPGRETQYF.

CDR3 loop: CASSRDRGYSPLHF. CDR3 bases: TGTGCCAGCAGCCGGGACAGGGGTTATTCACCCCTCCACTTT. The chain is built from TRBV27 and TRBJ1-6; 10 bases are shared with TRBD1. The junction had 4 bases not matched to a gene; V was cut back by 6 bases and J by 8 bases. Per the germline V gene, CDR1 is MNHEY and CDR2 is SMNVEV (reference sequence). The CDR3 runs to 14 residues.

The chain links TRBV19 to TRBJ1-5; 7 positions match TRBD1. The CDR3 extends over 15 amino acids. Germline lookup yields CDR1 LNHDA and CDR2 SQIVND (reference sequence). Trimming cost V 3 bases and J 5 bases; bases outside gene matches: 7. The CDR3 DNA is TGTGCCAGTAGTATTCCAGGGGGTAGACATCAGCCCCAGCATTTT. This translates into CASSIPGGRHQPQHF.